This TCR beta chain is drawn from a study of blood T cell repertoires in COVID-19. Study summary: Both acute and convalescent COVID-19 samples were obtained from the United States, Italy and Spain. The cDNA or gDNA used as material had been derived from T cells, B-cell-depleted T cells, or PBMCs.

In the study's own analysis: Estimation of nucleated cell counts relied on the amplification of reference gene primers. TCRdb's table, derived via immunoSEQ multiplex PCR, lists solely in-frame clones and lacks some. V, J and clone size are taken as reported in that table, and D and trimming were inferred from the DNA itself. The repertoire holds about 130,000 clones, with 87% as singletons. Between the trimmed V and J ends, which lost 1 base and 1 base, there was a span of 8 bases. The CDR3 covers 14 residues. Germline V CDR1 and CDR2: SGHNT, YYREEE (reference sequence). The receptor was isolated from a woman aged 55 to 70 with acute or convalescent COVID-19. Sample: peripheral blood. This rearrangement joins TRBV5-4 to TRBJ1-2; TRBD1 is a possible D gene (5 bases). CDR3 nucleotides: TGTGCCAGCAGCTTGAGGGGTGGTAACTATGGCTACACCTTC. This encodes CASSLRGGNYGYTF.